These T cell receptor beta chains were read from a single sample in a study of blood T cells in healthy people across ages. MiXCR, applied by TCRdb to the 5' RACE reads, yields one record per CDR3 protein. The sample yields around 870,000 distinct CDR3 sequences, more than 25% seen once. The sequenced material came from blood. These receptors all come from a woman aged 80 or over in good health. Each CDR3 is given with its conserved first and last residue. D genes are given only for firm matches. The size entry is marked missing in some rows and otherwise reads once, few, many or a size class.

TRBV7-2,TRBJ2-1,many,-,CASSLDLGEQFF,TGTGCCAGCAGCTTAGATTTGGGTGAGCAGTTCTTC
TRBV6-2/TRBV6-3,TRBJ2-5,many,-,CASSYNKGRETQYF,TGTGCCAGCAGTTACAACAAGGGGCGAGAGACCCAGTACTTC
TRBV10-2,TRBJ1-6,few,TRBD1,CASAGTAYNSPLHF,TGCGCCAGCGCGGGGACAGCCTATAATTCACCCCTCCACTTT
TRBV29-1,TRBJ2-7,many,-,CSAGDGSYEQYF,TGCAGCGCCGGGGACGGCTCCTACGAGCAGTACTTC
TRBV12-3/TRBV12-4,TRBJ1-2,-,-,CASSPRGLQADYGYTF,TGTGCCAGCAGTCCGAGGGGTTTGCAGGCTGACTATGGCTACACCTTC
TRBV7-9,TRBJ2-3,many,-,CASEGRRDTQYF,TGTGCCAGCGAAGGAAGACGAGATACGCAGTATTTT
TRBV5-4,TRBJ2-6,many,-,CASSPLSTGLPGANVLTF,TGTGCCAGCAGCCCCCTCTCTACAGGGCTCCCTGGGGCCAACGTCCTGACTTTC
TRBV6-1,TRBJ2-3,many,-,CASSADGGTQYF,TGTGCCAGCAGTGCTGATGGAGGTACGCAGTATTTT
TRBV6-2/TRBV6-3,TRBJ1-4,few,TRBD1,CASSYSGTVEFF,TGTGCCAGCAGTTACTCGGGGACAGTCGAGTTTTTT
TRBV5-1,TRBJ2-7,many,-,CASSFRGGPAYEQYF,TGCGCCAGCAGCTTTAGGGGCGGACCTGCCTACGAGCAGTACTTC
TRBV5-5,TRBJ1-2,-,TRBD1,CASSLPDRGNGCTF,TGTGCCAGCAGCTTGCCGGACAGGGGAAATGGCTGCACCTTC
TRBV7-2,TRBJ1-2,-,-,CASSLTGKGSYGYTF,TGTGCCAGCAGCCTAACAGGGAAAGGCTCCTATGGCTACACCTTC
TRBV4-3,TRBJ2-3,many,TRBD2,CASSADIAGAGDTQYF,TGCGCCAGCAGCGCTGACATAGCGGGGGCAGGGGATACGCAGTATTTT
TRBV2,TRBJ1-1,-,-,CASSSGGWVDGDTEAFF,TGCGCCAGCAGTAGTGGGGGCTGGGTGGACGGAGACACTGAAGCTTTCTTT
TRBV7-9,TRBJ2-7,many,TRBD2,CASSPGLAALHEQYF,TGTGCCAGCAGCCCTGGACTAGCCGCGCTTCACGAGCAGTACTTC
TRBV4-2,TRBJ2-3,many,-,CASSQDPKTDTQYF,TGTGCCAGCAGCCAAGATCCGAAGACAGATACGCAGTATTTT
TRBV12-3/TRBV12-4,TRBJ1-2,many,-,CASSLNPGEFGYTF,TGTGCCAGCAGTTTAAATCCAGGGGAATTTGGCTACACCTTC
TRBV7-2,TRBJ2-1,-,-,CASSAEAGSYNEQFF,TGTGCCAGCAGCGCTGAGGCCGGCTCCTACAATGAGCAGTTCTTC
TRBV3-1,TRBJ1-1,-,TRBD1,CASSQVLGQGAFF,TGTGCCAGCAGCCAAGTCCTGGGACAGGGGGCTTTCTTT
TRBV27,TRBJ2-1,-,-,CASLGGGKGNEQFF,TGTGCCAGCCTAGGGGGGGGGAAGGGGAATGAGCAGTTCTTC
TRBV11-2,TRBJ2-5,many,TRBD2,CASSTSGGQETQYF,TGTGCCAGCAGCACCTCGGGGGGGCAAGAGACCCAGTACTTC
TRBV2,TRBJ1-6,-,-,CASNTILGNSPLHF,TGTGCCAGCAATACCATCCTCGGAAATTCACCCCTCCACTTT
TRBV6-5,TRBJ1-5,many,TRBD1,CASSSRQGSNQPQHF,TGTGCCAGCAGCTCCCGACAGGGATCCAATCAGCCCCAGCATTTT
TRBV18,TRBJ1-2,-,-,CASSPNGGSYGYTF,TGTGCCAGCTCACCAAACGGTGGGAGCTATGGCTACACCTTC
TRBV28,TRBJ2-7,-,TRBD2,CASRPTGRAYEQYF,TGTGCCAGCAGACCTACCGGGAGGGCCTACGAGCAGTACTTC
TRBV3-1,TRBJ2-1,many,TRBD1,CASSQEKTGGIYNEQFF,TGTGCCAGCAGCCAAGAGAAGACAGGGGGAATATACAATGAGCAGTTCTTC
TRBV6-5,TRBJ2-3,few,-,CATLEGGSDTQYF,TGTGCCACCCTCGAGGGGGGGTCAGATACGCAGTATTTT
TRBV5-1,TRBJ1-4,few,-,CASSLLGAGLFF,TGCGCCAGCAGCTTGCTGGGAGCGGGGCTGTTTTTT
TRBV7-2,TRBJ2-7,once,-,CASSLAKGRIYEQYF,TGTGCCAGCAGCTTAGCGAAGGGACGGATCTACGAGCAGTACTTC
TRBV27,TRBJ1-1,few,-,CASSSRTDTEAFF,TGTGCCAGCAGTTCCAGGACAGACACTGAAGCTTTCTTT
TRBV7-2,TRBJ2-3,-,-,CASSHRDARSQMQYF,TGTGCCAGCAGCCACCGGGACGCGAGATCACAAATGCAGTATTTT
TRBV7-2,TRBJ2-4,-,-,CACSLSGGKNIQYF,TGTGCCTGCAGCCTTAGCGGAGGTAAAAACATTCAGTACTTC
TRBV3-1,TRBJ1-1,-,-,CASSQAQLNTEAFF,TGTGCCAGCAGCCAAGCTCAGCTGAACACTGAAGCTTTCTTT
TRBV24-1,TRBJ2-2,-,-,CATSHRANTGELFF,TGTGCCACCAGTCACAGGGCGAACACCGGGGAGCTGTTTTTT
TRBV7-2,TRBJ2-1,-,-,CASSALETQFF,TGTGCCAGCAGCGCCCTTGAGACCCAGTTCTTC